This entry is about one TCR beta chain. Its antigen is currently unknown. The sample comes from a study of memory B cells and T cells in multiple sclerosis. Some clones are missing from TCRdb's copy, which holds only in-frame ones; the method was immunoSEQ multiplex PCR. The sample lists 35,000 to 55,000 clones; roughly 87% were seen once. After stimulus-free culture, autoproliferating CFSE-dim and non-proliferating CFSE-high T cells were sequenced separately. Cultures began with approximately 52 million CFSE-labeled PBMCs, unstimulated for roughly 7 days, with replicate wells pooled. CFSE at 0.4 to 0.6 uM labeled the PBMCs, which were then cultured unstimulated. The germline CDR1 and CDR2 sequences are MNHNS and SASEGT. This CDR3 has 14 amino acids. The germline V and J ends were trimmed by 6 bases and 0 bases, with 9 bases remaining between them.

Sequences were obtained from PBMCs from blood kept in culture. The rearrangement uses TRBV6-1 and TRBJ1-3; maybe TRBD1 (6 bases). This TCR was sampled from a human donor with multiple sclerosis. Here the CDR3 DNA reads TGTGCCAGCAGGTCAGGGGTCTCTGGAAACACCATATATTTT. This encodes CASRSGVSGNTIYF.